This TCR beta chain came from a study of blood T cell repertoires in COVID-19. Background on the study: Both acute and convalescent COVID-19 samples were obtained from the United States, Italy and Spain. T cells, B-cell-depleted T cells, or PBMCs supplied cDNA or gDNA.

This CDR3 is 15 amino acids long. Germline loops: CDR1 WSHSY, CDR2 SAAADI. With V trimmed by 6 bases and J by 3 bases, 6 bases remained unmatched. Per the original data handling: Scientists estimated how many nucleated cells there were by amplifying reference gene primers. Sequencing used immunoSEQ multiplex PCR; TCRdb keeps in-frame clones, though not all of them. The DNA gave D and trimming, while V, J and clone size come from that table. Of 120,000 to 150,000 clones detected, around nine tenths appear once; the ten largest clones hold approximately 5.4%. This clonotype was obtained from a human donor in a cohort sampled during active COVID-19. Sequencing used peripheral blood. This chain links TRBV10-2 with TRBJ2-1; 9 nucleotides agree with TRBD2. Here the CDR3 DNA reads TGCGCCAGCAGACCCCAAGCGGGGGGCTACAATGAGCAGTTCTTC. Protein product: CASRPQAGGYNEQFF.